This section outlines one TCR beta chain sequence together with its context. These data are taken from a study of blood T cell repertoires in COVID-19. Turning to the study itself: Samples of COVID-19 (acute and convalescent) were obtained from the United States, Italy and Spain.

TCRdb keeps only in-frame clones here, not all; method: immunoSEQ multiplex PCR. The sample shows roughly 350,000 clones, 85% of them seen only once. The CDR3 contains 13 residues. Germline loops: CDR1 MNHEY, CDR2 SVGAGI. V gave up 8 bases and J gave up 4 bases, with 12 bases separating them. The TCR originated in a woman aged 18-30 years with acute or convalescent COVID-19. Material for sequencing was peripheral blood. This sequence joins TRBV6-5 and TRBJ2-1; the D gene is possibly TRBD2 (5 bases). The CDR3 region has the DNA TGTGCCAGCTCTGGCGGGCGGTACAATGAGCAGTTCTTC. Encoded protein: CASSGGRYNEQFF.